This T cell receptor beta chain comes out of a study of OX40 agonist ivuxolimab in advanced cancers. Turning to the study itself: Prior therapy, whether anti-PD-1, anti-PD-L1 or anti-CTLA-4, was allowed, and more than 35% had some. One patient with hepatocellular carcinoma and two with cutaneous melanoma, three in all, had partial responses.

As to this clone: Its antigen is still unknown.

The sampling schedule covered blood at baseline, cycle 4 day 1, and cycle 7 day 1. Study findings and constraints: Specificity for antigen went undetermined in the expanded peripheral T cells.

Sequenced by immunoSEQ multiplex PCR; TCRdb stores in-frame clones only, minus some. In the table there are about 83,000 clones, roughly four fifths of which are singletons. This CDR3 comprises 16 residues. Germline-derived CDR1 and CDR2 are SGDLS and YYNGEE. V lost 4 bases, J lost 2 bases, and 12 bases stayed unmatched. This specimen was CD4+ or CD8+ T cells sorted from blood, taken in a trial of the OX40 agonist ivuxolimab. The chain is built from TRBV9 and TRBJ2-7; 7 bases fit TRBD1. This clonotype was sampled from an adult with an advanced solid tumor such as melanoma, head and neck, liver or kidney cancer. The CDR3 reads CASSLTTGKETYEQYF. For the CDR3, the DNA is TGTGCCAGCAGCCTAACGACAGGGAAGGAGACCTACGAGCAGTACTTC.